This T cell receptor beta chain was recorded in a study of T cell repertoires in cytomegalovirus infection (dated by TCRdb to the late 2010s). Study-level background: Donor HLA type was relevant to the analysis, because carriage of CMV infection together with the matching HLA type was indicated by public TCR beta signatures. Results and caveats for the whole study, not just this receptor: The ex vivo response was dominated by HLA-C-restricted CMV-specific TCR beta clonotypes, which also provided the single most frequent clonotype in two of eight donors. Cumulative frequency of public TCR beta family members discriminated carriers of CMV infection plus the relevant HLA type in this cohort and an independent approximately 350-donor cohort.

Data came from an Illumina HiSeq 1500. TCRdb trimmed public reads at Q25 via fastp, called clones via MiXCR and kept in-frame beta chains. Records with the same CDR3 protein are collapsed into one entry carrying the most frequent genes and DNA. This sample holds some 200,000 distinct CDR3 sequences; 7.5% to 10% were observed only once. Around 4.4% of the sample is in the top ten clones. This clonotype was detected ten times or more. The antigen it recognizes is unknown. No base qualities exist here, and no much larger clone lies one base off it. Source material: PBMCs. This clonotype was sampled from a human donor in good health (CMV status not recorded). Some clones in this sample may be carry-over from other donors' samples.

CDR3 region: CASRQPRTGSYEQYF. DNA sequence: TGTGCCAGCAGGCAACCCCGGACGGGTTCCTACGAGCAGTACTTC. The chain employs TRBV6-1 and TRBJ2-7; the D gene remains uncertain. The junction carries 16 bases between V and J, which are trimmed by 6 bases and 1 base respectively. From a lookup of the germline V gene, CDR1 and CDR2 are MNHNS and SASEGT. Including cysteine and phenylalanine, the CDR3 has 15 amino acids. The only DNA kept is the CDR3, 45 bases in frame from the first base.